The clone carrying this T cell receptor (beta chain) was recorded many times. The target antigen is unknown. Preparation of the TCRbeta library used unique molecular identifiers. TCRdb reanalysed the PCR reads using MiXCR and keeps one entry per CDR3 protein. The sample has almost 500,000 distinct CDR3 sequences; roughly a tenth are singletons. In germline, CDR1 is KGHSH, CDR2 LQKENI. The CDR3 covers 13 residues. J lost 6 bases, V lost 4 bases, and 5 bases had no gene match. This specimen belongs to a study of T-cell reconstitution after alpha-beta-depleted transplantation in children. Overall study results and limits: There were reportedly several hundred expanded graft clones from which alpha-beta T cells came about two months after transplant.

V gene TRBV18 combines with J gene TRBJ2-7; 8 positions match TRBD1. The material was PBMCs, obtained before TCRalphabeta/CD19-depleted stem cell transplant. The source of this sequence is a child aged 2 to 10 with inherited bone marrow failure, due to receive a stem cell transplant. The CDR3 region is CASSLDRGGEQYF. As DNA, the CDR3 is TGTGCCAGCTCACTCGACAGGGGAGGCGAGCAGTACTTC. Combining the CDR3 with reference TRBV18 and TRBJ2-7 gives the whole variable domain NAGVMQNPRHLVRRRGQEARLRCSPMKGHSHVYWYRQLPEEGLKFMVYLQKENIIDESGMPKERFSAEFPKEGPSILRIQQVVRGDSAAYFCASSLDRGGEQYFGPGTRLTVT.